The clone carrying this TCR beta chain has just one count. Germline lookup yields CDR1 MNHNS and CDR2 SASEGT. This CDR3 has 13 residues. The germline V and J ends were trimmed by 0 bases and 13 bases, with 12 bases remaining between them. TCRdb's table, derived via immunoSEQ multiplex PCR, lists solely in-frame clones and lacks some. The table shows 45,000 to 55,000 clones, with more than 75% occurring only once. This sample stems from a study of OX40 agonist ivuxolimab in advanced cancers. Study-wide background: Patients were given ivuxolimab, an antibody that agonizes OX40 (CD134).

This TCR derives from an adult with an advanced solid tumor such as melanoma, head and neck, liver or kidney cancer. The chain links TRBV6-1 to TRBJ1-4, with D unresolved. The sequencing used CD4+ or CD8+ T cells sorted from blood, collected in a trial of the OX40 agonist ivuxolimab. The CDR3, as DNA: TGTGCCAGCAGTGAAGCTGCTAATGAAGCACTGTTTTTT. Translated, it gives CASSEAANEALFF.